This record looks at one TCR beta chain sequence and its context. What it binds is not known. The data are from a study of T cell responses to AZD1222 COVID-19 vaccine. Germline CDR1 SGHRS, CDR2 YFSETQ. This CDR3 has 15 amino acids. Trimming removed 0 bases from V and 8 bases from J; junction bases left unmatched: 5. Study observations and caveats: Just a handful of people given AZD1222 tested seropositive at baseline. Clonal diversity was possibly underestimated, and the donors were mostly white British, with more females. Reports indicate that nearly half of spike-specific TCRs are directed at unmutated variant regions.

The table came from immunoSEQ multiplex PCR; TCRdb's copy has only in-frame clones and leaves some out. The data contain approximately 100,000 clones, about 90% of them singletons. The sequencing used peripheral blood, collected on day 0 of AZD1222 vaccination. This chain joins TRBV5-1 and TRBJ2-1; 10 bases map to TRBD2. The TCR comes from an adult in good health. The CDR3 is CASSLEAGGPYEQFF. In DNA form, the CDR3 reads TGCGCCAGCAGCTTGGAAGCGGGGGGGCCCTATGAGCAGTTCTTC.